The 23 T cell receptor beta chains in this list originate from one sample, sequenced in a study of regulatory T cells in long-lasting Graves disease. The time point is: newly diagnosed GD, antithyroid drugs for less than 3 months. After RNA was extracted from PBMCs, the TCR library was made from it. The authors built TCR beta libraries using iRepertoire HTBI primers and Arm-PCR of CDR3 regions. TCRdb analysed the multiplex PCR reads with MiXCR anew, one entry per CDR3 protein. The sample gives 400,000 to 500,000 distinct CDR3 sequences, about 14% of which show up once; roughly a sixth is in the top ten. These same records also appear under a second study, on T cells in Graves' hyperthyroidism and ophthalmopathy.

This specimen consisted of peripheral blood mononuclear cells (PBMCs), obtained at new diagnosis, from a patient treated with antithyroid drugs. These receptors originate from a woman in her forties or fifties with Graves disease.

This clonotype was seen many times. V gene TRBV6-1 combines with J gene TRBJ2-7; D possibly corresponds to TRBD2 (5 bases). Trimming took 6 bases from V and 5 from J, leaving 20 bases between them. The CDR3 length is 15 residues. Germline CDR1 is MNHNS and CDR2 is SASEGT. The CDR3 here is CASRSGKIVTNEQYF. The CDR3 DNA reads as TGTGCCAGCAGATCGGGGAAAATTGTTACGAACGAGCAGTACTTC.

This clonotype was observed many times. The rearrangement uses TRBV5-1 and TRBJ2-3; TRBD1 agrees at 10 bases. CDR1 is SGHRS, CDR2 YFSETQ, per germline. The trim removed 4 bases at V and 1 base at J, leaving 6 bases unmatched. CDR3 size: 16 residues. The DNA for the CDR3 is TGCGCCAGCAGCATAACCGGGACAGGGGGCACAGATACGCAGTATTTT. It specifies CASSITGTGGTDTQYF. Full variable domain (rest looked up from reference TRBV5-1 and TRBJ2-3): KAGVTQTPRYLIKTRGQQVTLSCSPISGHRSVSWYQQTPGQGLQFLFEYFSETQRNKGNFPGRFSGRQFSNSRSEMNVSTLELGDSALYLCASSITGTGGTDTQYFGPGTRLTVL.

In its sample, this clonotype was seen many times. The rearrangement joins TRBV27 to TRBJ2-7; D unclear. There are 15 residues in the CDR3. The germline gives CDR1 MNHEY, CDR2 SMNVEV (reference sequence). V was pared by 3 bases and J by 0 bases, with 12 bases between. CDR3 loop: CASSLWNANSYEQYF. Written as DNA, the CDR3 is TGTGCCAGCAGTTTGTGGAATGCAAACTCCTACGAGCAGTACTTC.

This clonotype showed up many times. CDR3 loop: CASTQGQGGVHEQYF. The CDR3 DNA reads as TGTGCCAGCACCCAGGGGCAGGGCGGCGTCCACGAGCAGTACTTC. The chain recombines TRBV28 with TRBJ2-7; possibly TRBD1 for D (6 bases). CDR3 size: 15 residues. In germline, CDR1 is MDHEN, CDR2 SYDVKM. V lost 7 bases and J 5 bases, leaving 21 bases between the germline ends.

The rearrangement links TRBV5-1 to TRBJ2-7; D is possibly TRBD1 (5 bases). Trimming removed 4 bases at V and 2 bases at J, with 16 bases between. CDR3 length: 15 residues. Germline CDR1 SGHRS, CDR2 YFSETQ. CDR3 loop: CASSLIWGPAYEQYF. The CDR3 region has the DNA TGCGCCAGCAGCCTTATATGGGGCCCGGCCTACGAGCAGTACTTC.

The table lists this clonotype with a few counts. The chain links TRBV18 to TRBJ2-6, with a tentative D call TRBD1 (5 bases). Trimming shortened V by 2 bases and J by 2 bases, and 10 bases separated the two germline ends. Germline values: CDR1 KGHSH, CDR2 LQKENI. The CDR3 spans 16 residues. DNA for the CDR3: TGTGCCAGCTCACCAGCCAGGGCAACTGGGGCCAACGTCCTGACTTTC. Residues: CASSPARATGANVLTF.

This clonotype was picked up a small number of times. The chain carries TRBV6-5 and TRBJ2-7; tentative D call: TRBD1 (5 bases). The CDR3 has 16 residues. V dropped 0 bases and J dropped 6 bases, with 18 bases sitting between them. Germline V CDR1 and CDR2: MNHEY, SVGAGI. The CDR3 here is CASSYSGRVQIAEQYF. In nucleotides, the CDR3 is TGTGCCAGCAGTTACTCGGGCAGGGTGCAAATTGCCGAGCAGTACTTC.

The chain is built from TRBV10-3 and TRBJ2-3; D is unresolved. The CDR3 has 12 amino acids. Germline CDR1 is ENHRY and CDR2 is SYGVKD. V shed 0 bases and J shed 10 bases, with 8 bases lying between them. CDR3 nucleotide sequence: TGTGCCATCAGTGAGTCCAAATCATCGCAGTATTTT. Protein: CAISESKSSQYF.

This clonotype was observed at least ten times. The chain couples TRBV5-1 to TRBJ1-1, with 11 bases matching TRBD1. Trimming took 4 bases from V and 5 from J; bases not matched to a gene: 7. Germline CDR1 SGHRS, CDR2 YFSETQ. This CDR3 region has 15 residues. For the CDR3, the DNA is TGCGCCAGCAGCCCAAGGACAGGGGGCGAAACTGAAGCTTTCTTT. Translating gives CASSPRTGGETEAFF.

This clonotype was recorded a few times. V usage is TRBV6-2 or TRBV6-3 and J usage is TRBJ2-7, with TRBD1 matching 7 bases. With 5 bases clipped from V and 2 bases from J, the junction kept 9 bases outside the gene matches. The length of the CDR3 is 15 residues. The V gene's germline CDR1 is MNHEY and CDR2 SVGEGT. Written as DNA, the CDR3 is TGTGCCAGCAGTGAAGACACAGGGGATACCTACGAGCAGTACTTC. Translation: CASSEDTGDTYEQYF.

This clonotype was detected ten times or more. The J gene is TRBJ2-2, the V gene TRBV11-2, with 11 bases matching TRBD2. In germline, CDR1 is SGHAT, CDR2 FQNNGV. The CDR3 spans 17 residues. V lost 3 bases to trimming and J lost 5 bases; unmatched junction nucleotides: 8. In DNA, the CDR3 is TGTGCCAGCAGCTTCCCCACTAGCGGGAGATCTACCGGGGAGCTGTTTTTT. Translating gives CASSFPTSGRSTGELFF.

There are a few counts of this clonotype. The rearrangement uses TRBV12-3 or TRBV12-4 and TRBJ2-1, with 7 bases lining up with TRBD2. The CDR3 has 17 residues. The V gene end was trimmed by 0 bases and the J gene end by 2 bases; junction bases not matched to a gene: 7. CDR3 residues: CASSLAGPSGPYNEQFF. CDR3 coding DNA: TGTGCCAGCAGTTTAGCCGGGCCTAGCGGTCCCTACAATGAGCAGTTCTTC.

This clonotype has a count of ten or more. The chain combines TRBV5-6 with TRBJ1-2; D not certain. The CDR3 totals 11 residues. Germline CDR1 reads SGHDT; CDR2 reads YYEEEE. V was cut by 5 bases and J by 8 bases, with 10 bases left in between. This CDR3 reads CASSLLGGYTF. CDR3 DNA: TGTGCCAGCAGTCTTCTCGGAGGCTACACCTTC.

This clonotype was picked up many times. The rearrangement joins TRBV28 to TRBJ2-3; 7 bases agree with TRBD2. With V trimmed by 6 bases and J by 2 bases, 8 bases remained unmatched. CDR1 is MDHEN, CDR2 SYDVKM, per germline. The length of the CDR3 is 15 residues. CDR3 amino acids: CASRNLAEHTDTQYF. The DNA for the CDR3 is TGTGCCAGCAGAAACCTAGCGGAACACACAGATACGCAGTATTTT. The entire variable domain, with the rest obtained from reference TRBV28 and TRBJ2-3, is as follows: DVKVTQSSRYLVKRTGEKVFLECVQDMDHENMFWYRQDPGLGLRLIYFSYDVKMKEKGDIPEGYSVSREKKERFSLILESASTNQTSMYLCASRNLAEHTDTQYFGPGTRLTVL.

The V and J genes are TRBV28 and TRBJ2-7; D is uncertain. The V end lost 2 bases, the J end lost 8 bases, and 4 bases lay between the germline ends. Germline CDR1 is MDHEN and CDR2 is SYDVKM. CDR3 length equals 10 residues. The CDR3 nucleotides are TGTGCCAGCAGTTTAGGTCAGCAGTACTTC. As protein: CASSLGQQYF.

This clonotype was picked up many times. CDR3: CASTSASGTHSYEQYF. The CDR3 nucleotides are TGTGCCAGCACTTCGGCATCCGGGACACACTCCTACGAGCAGTACTTC. The gene calls are TRBV28 and TRBJ2-7; D possibly corresponds to TRBD1 (6 bases). Germline lookup yields CDR1 MDHEN and CDR2 SYDVKM. V shed 7 bases and J shed 0 bases, with 19 bases lying between them. The CDR3 runs 16 residues.

CDR3 bases: TGTGCCACCAGTCAGGGGACCGAACTTGAAGCTTTCTTT. Its protein product is CATSQGTELEAFF. The rearrangement links TRBV24-1 to TRBJ1-1, with D possibly matching TRBD1 (6 bases). In germline, CDR1 is KGHDR, CDR2 SFDVKD. V was cut by 6 bases and J by 7 bases, with 14 bases left in between. The CDR3 covers 13 residues.

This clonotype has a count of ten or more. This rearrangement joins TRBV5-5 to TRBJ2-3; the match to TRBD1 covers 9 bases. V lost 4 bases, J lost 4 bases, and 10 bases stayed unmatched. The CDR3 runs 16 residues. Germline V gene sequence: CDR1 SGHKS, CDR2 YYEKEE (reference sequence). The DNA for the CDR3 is TGTGCCAGCAGCATACATACAGGGGGCCATCCAGATACGCAGTATTTT. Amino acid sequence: CASSIHTGGHPDTQYF.

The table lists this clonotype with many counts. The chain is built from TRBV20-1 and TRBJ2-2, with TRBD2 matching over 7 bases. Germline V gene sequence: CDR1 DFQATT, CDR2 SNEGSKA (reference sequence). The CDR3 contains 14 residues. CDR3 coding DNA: TGCAGCATACCGGGACTAACCAACACCGGGGAGCTGTTTTTT. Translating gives CSIPGLTNTGELFF.

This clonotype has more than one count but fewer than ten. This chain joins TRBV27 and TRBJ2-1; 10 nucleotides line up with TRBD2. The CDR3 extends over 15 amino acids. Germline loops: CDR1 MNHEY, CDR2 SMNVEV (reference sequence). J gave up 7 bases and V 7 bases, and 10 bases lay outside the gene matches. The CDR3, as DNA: TGTGCCAGCACTCCTAGCGGGAGAATCTGGAATGAGCAGTTCTTC. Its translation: CASTPSGRIWNEQFF.

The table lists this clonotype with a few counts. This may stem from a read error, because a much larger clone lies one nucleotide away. In DNA form, the CDR3 reads TGTGCCAGCAGTGTTCTCCAGGGAACCTACAATGAGCGGTTCTTC. Residues: CASSVLQGTYNERFF. The gene calls are TRBV6-2 or TRBV6-3 and TRBJ2-1; D may be TRBD1 (5 bases). This CDR3 has 15 residues. Germline V gene lookup returns CDR1 MNHEY and CDR2 SVGEGT.

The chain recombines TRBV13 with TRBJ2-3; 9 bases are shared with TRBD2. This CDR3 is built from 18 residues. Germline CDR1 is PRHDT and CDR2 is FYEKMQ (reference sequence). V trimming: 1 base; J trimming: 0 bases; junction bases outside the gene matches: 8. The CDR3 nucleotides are TGTGCCAGCAGCTTAGAAATAGCGGGAGAGGGGAGCACAGATACGCAGTATTTT. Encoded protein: CASSLEIAGEGSTDTQYF.

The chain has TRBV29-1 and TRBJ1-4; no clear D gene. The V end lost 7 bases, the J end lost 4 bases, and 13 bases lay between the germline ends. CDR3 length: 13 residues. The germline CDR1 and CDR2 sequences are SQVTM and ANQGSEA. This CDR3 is CSARGDGNEKLFF. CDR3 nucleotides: TGCAGCGCCCGAGGTGACGGTAATGAAAAACTGTTTTTT. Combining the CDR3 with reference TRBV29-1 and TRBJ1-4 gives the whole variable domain SAVISQKPSRDICQRGTSLTIQCQVDSQVTMMFWYRQQPGQSLTLIATANQGSEATYESGFVIDKFPISRPNLTFSTLTVSNMSPEDSSIYLCSARGDGNEKLFFGSGTQLSVL.